Sequencing of this TCR beta chain was carried out in a study of OX40 agonist ivuxolimab in advanced cancers. Study-wide background: The dose-escalation cohort had hepatocellular carcinoma, melanoma, renal cell or head and neck cancer.

Notes on this clone: Its antigen is not identified.

At baseline, cycle 4 day 1, and cycle 7 day 1, blood was sampled. The germline V gene encodes CDR1 LNHDA and CDR2 SQIVND (reference sequence). The CDR3 sequence is 19 residues long. Losses at the gene ends were 6 bases for V and 0 bases for J; bases not matched to a gene: 16. The study's findings and limits: Fewer expanded clones were found on average in CD4+ than in CD8+ T cells.

The repertoire was sequenced with immunoSEQ multiplex PCR; TCRdb's copy has only in-frame clones and lacks some. This sample yields 75,000 to 100,000 clones, of which about 92% are seen a single time; 3.4% belongs to the top ten. The sequencing used CD4+ or CD8+ T cells sorted from blood, collected in a trial of the OX40 agonist ivuxolimab. The chain couples TRBV19 to TRBJ2-1; 8 bases agree with TRBD1. This TCR was recovered from an adult with an advanced solid tumor such as melanoma, head and neck, liver or kidney cancer. CDR3 loop: CASSHNRDRFSFSYNEQFF. For the CDR3, the DNA is TGTGCCAGTAGCCACAACCGGGACAGGTTCAGTTTCTCCTACAATGAGCAGTTCTTC.